One sample yielded the 20 T cell receptor beta chains listed below, sequenced in a study of blood T cells in healthy people across ages. PCR was performed a second time for 7 to 11 cycles using a sample-barcoded 5' primer and a J-beta primer mix. TCRdb reprocessed the 5' RACE reads via MiXCR and lists one record per CDR3 protein. The sample gives around 1,000,000 distinct CDR3 sequences, under 30% of which show up once; 0.75% is in the top ten. These data are also associated with another study on T cells of mothers and their children.

The specimen was blood. The receptors were sampled from a girl aged 2 to 10 in good health.

The rearrangement joins TRBV7-2 to TRBJ1-4; TRBD1 aligns across 12 bases. Germline CDR1 and CDR2: SGHTA and FQGNSA. V lost 5 bases to trimming and J lost 5 bases; unmatched junction nucleotides: 9. The CDR3 length is 17 residues. Here the CDR3 DNA reads TGTGCCAGCAGCCCGGGGGACAGGGGGCATCGGAATGAAAAACTGTTTTTT. Its translation is CASSPGDRGHRNEKLFF.

The chain carries TRBV11-2 and TRBJ2-4; D possibly matches TRBD1 or TRBD2 (5 bases each). CDR1 and CDR2 (germline): SGHAT, FQNNGV. V shed 3 bases and J shed 5 bases, with 14 bases lying between them. The CDR3 extends over 15 amino acids. The CDR3 coding sequence is TGTGCCAGCAGCTTCTATCGGGACGCGGAAAACATTCAGTACTTC. Its protein is CASSFYRDAENIQYF.

V is TRBV2 and J is TRBJ2-3, with TRBD2 identical over 8 bases. V lost 5 bases to trimming and J lost 0 bases; unmatched junction nucleotides: 10. The CDR3 sequence is 17 residues long. Germline loops: CDR1 SNHLY, CDR2 FYNNEI. The CDR3, as DNA: TGTGCCAGCAGTCTCCCACGGGCTAGCGGGAGCACAGATACGCAGTATTTT. Its protein product is CASSLPRASGSTDTQYF.

A few counts support this clonotype. V and J are TRBV15 and TRBJ2-5; no firm D call. CDR3 length: 13 amino acids. CDR1 and CDR2 (germline): LNHNV, YYDKDF (reference sequence). V was pared by 3 bases and J by 5 bases, with 10 bases between. This CDR3 reads CATSSWDDETQYF. In DNA form, the CDR3 reads TGTGCCACCAGCAGTTGGGATGATGAGACCCAGTACTTC.

This clonotype was picked up a small number of times. The V gene is TRBV29-1, the J gene TRBJ2-1, with no clear D. This CDR3 spans 13 amino acids. Deletions cut 6 bases from V and 4 bases from J, with 13 bases between. Germline CDR1 SQVTM, CDR2 ANQGSEA. The CDR3 nucleotides read TGCAGCGTCCTTGACGGGCTATACAATGAGCAGTTCTTC. Translated, it gives CSVLDGLYNEQFF.

V usage is TRBV7-9 and J usage is TRBJ2-1, with 10 bases matching TRBD1. J lost 14 bases, V lost 3 bases, and 10 bases had no gene match. The CDR3 extends over 14 amino acids. Germline loops: CDR1 SEHNR, CDR2 FQNEAQ (reference sequence). In nucleotides, the CDR3 is TGTGCCAGCAGCTTGATCTCCGGGACAGGGGAGGAGTTCTTC. Translation: CASSLISGTGEEFF.

This clonotype appeared a few times. The chain links TRBV7-2 to TRBJ2-3; tentatively, D is TRBD2 (5 bases). The germline V gene has CDR1 SGHTA and CDR2 FQGNSA. With 5 bases removed from V and 4 bases from J, the gap between germline ends came to 10 bases. This CDR3 is 13 amino acids long. CDR3 coding DNA: TGTGCCAGCAGCATTGGACTGGCAGATACGCAGTATTTT. Its protein product is CASSIGLADTQYF.

The chain uses TRBV7-9 and TRBJ2-1, with TRBD2 matching 9 bases. The CDR3 is made up of 16 amino acids. V shed 3 bases and J 8 bases; nucleotides not matched to a gene: 11. Looked up from germline, CDR1 is SEHNR and CDR2 is FQNEAQ (reference sequence). CDR3 residues: CASSFFGTSITDEQFF. The CDR3 region has the DNA TGTGCCAGCAGCTTCTTTGGGACTAGCATAACCGATGAGCAGTTCTTC.

This clonotype was picked up many times. The genes are TRBV6-1 and TRBJ2-5; D possibly matches TRBD1 or TRBD2 (5 bases each). The V and J ends lost 5 bases and 1 base respectively, with 11 bases between them. The CDR3 contains 14 residues. Germline V lookup: CDR1 MNHNS, CDR2 SASEGT. The CDR3 sequence: CASSWGRLQETQYF. The DNA of the CDR3 is TGTGCCAGCAGTTGGGGACGCCTCCAAGAGACCCAGTACTTC.

The sample holds a few counts of this clonotype. CDR3 bases: TGTGCCAGCAGCCGGGCGCCGGGAGGGTCCTCTGGGGCCAACGTCCTGACTTTC. Encoded protein: CASSRAPGGSSGANVLTF. The chain carries TRBV7-2 and TRBJ2-6; 8 nucleotides line up with TRBD2. CDR3 length: 18 amino acids. Germline V lookup: CDR1 SGHTA, CDR2 FQGNSA. Losses at the gene ends were 5 bases for V and 0 bases for J; bases not matched to a gene: 9.

For the CDR3, the DNA is TGCGCCAGCAGCTTGGAGGCAGACACCTACGAGCAGTACTTC. Its translation is CASSLEADTYEQYF. The chain couples TRBV5-1 to TRBJ2-5; no clear D gene. The DNA end favors TRBJ2-7, so the J call may be wrong. Germline assignment: CDR1 SGHRS and CDR2 YFSETQ. The CDR3 is 14 amino acids.

This clonotype was observed a handful of times. The V call is TRBV6-5, the J call TRBJ2-6, with TRBD1 matching over 8 bases. There are 18 residues in the CDR3. Germline CDR1 MNHEY, CDR2 SVGAGI. The ends lost 4 bases at V and 0 bases at J; junction bases unmatched: 8. This CDR3 reads CASSSLQGVLSGANVLTF. The CDR3 DNA follows: TGTGCCAGCAGTTCCCTACAGGGGGTCCTCTCTGGGGCCAACGTCCTGACTTTC.

The sample holds a few counts of this clonotype. The chain has TRBV6-5 and TRBJ1-6; D unresolved. Germline assignment: CDR1 MNHEY and CDR2 SVGAGI. V was cut by 5 bases and J by 8 bases, with 16 bases left in between. CDR3 size: 15 residues. The CDR3 sequence is CASSTLQFADSPLHF. In nucleotides, the CDR3 is TGTGCCAGCAGTACCCTACAATTTGCGGATTCACCCCTCCACTTT.

The gene calls are TRBV6-2 or TRBV6-3 and TRBJ2-7, with unresolved D. V was pared by 8 bases and J by 0 bases, with 14 bases between. The CDR3 loop spans 14 amino acids. Germline V gene sequence: CDR1 MNHEY, CDR2 SVGEGT. CDR3 region: CASVYRQSSYEQYF. Written as DNA, the CDR3 is TGTGCCAGCGTTTATAGGCAGAGCTCCTACGAGCAGTACTTC.

J is TRBJ2-1 and V is TRBV7-2, with TRBD2 identical over 9 bases. This CDR3 is built from 15 residues. The germline V gene has CDR1 SGHTA and CDR2 FQGNSA. The junction had 6 bases not matched to a gene; V was cut back by 5 bases and J by 4 bases. The CDR3 DNA sequence: TGTGCCAGCAGCCTTTCTAGCGGGGAATACAATGAGCAGTTCTTC. This encodes CASSLSSGEYNEQFF.

At least ten counts were recorded for this clonotype. The chain combines TRBV5-4 with TRBJ2-7; a possible D gene is TRBD1 (6 bases). The germline gives CDR1 SGHNT, CDR2 YYREEE (reference sequence). This CDR3 has 14 residues. V gave up 4 bases and J gave up 6 bases, with 17 bases separating them. The CDR3 loop is CASSLLTGSSEQYF. As DNA, the CDR3 is TGTGCCAGCAGCCTATTGACAGGTTCGTCCGAGCAGTACTTC. The full variable domain, rest sourced from reference TRBV5-4 and TRBJ2-7, is ETGVTQSPTHLIKTRGQQVTLRCSSQSGHNTVSWYQQALGQGPQFIFQYYREEENGRGNFPPRFSGLQFPNYSSELNVNALELDDSALYLCASSLLTGSSEQYFGPGTRLTVT.

The chain recombines TRBV20-1 with TRBJ2-5; 7 bases map to TRBD2. The CDR3 is made up of 15 amino acids. With V trimmed by 0 bases and J by 3 bases, 7 bases remained unmatched. Germline V gene sequence: CDR1 DFQATT, CDR2 SNEGSKA (reference sequence). The CDR3 sequence is CSARDGTSAKETQYF. The CDR3, as DNA: TGCAGTGCTAGAGATGGCACTAGCGCAAAAGAGACCCAGTACTTC.

This clonotype was recorded a few times. This chain links TRBV9 with TRBJ2-7; the D is unclear. The germline V and J ends were trimmed by 0 bases and 6 bases, with 10 bases remaining between them. CDR3 length: 13 amino acids. Germline V lookup: CDR1 SGDLS, CDR2 YYNGEE. CDR3 coding DNA: TGTGCCAGCAGCGTAGATTCCGGGTTCGAGCAGTACTTC. Translation: CASSVDSGFEQYF.

The chain links TRBV5-1 to TRBJ1-4; TRBD1 agrees at 8 bases. V gave up 4 bases and J gave up 6 bases; unmatched junction bases: 11. Germline CDR1 is SGHRS and CDR2 is YFSETQ. The length of the CDR3 is 16 residues. This chain's CDR3 is CASSRGQGAIYEKLFF. The CDR3 nucleotides are TGCGCCAGCAGCCGGGGGCAGGGGGCGATTTATGAAAAACTGTTTTTT.

The chain is built from TRBV4-3 and TRBJ1-1; possibly TRBD1 for D (6 bases). The CDR3 is 15 amino acids. The germline gives CDR1 LGHNA, CDR2 YSLEER. Deletions cut 1 base from V and 1 base from J, with 10 bases between. This CDR3 reads CASSQVLQGNTEAFF. The DNA for the CDR3 is TGCGCCAGCAGCCAAGTCCTACAGGGGAACACTGAAGCTTTCTTT.